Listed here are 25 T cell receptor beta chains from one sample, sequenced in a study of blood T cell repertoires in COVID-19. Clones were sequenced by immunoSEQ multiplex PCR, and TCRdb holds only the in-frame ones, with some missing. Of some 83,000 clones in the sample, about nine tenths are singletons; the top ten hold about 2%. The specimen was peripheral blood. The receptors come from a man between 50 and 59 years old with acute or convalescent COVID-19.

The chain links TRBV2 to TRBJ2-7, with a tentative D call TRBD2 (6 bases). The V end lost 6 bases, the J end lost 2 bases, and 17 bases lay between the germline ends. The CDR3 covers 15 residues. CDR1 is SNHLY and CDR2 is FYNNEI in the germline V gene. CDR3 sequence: CASSLTSPITYEQYF. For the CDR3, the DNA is TGTGCCAGCAGCCTCACTAGCCCAATAACCTACGAGCAGTACTTC.

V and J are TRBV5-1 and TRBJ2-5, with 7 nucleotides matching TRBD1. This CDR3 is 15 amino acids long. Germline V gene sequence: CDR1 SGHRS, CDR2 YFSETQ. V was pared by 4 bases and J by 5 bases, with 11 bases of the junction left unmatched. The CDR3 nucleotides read TGCGCCAGCAGCGACACAGGGGCGGCAGGGGAGACCCAGTACTTC. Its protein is CASSDTGAAGETQYF.

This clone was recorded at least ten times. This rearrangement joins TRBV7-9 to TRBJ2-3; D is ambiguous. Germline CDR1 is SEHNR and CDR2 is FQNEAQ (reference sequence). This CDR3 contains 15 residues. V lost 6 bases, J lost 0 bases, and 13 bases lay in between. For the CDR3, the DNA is TGTGCCAGCAGTCCCACCGACACTAGCACAGATACGCAGTATTTT. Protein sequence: CASSPTDTSTDTQYF.

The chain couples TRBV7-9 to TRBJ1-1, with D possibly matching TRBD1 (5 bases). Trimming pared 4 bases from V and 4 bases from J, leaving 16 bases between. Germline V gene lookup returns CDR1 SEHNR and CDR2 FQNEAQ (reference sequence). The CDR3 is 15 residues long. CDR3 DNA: TGTGCCAGCAGCTCCCCTTTGCGGCAGGGCACTGAAGCTTTCTTT. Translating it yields CASSSPLRQGTEAFF.

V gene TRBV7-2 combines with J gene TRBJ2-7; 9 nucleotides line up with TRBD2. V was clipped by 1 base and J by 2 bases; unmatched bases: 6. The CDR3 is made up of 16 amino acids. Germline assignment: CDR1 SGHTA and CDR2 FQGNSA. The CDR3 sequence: CASSLVAGGQPYEQYF. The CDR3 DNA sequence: TGTGCCAGCAGCTTAGTGGCGGGAGGGCAACCCTACGAGCAGTACTTC. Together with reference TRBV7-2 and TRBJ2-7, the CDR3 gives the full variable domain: GAGVSQSPSNKVTEKGKDVELRCDPISGHTALYWYRQSLGQGLEFLIYFQGNSAPDKSGLPSDRFSAERTGGSVSTLTIQRTQQEDSAVYLCASSLVAGGQPYEQYFGPGTRLTVT.

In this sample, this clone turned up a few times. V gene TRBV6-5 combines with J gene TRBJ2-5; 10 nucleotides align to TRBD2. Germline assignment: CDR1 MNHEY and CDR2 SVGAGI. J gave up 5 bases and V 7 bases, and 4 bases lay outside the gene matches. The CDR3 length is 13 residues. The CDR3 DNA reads TGTGCCAGCACCCCAGCGGGGGGGGAGACCCAGTACTTC. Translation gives CASTPAGGETQYF.

CDR3 DNA sequence: TGCGCCAGCAGCGCCGAGAATGAAAAACTGTTTTTT. This sequence encodes CASSAENEKLFF. The chain carries TRBV5-1 and TRBJ1-4; D call uncertain. Germline CDR1 and CDR2: SGHRS and YFSETQ. The CDR3 loop spans 12 amino acids. The V gene lost 4 bases and the J gene lost 5 bases, with 6 bases spanning the gap. The variable domain in full, completed from reference TRBV5-1 and TRBJ1-4, reads KAGVTQTPRYLIKTRGQQVTLSCSPISGHRSVSWYQQTPGQGLQFLFEYFSETQRNKGNFPGRFSGRQFSNSRSEMNVSTLELGDSALYLCASSAENEKLFFGSGTQLSVL.

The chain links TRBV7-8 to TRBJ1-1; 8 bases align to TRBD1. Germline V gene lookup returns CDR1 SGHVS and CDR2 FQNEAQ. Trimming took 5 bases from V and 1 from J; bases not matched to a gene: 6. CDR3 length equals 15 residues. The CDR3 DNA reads TGTGCCAGCAGCAGCAGGGGGCGGGGGAACACTGAAGCTTTCTTT. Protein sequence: CASSSRGRGNTEAFF. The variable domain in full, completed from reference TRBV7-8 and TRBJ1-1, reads GAGVSQSPRYKVAKRGQDVALRCDPISGHVSLFWYQQALGQGPEFLTYFQNEAQLDKSGLPSDRFFAERPEGSVSTLKIQRTQQEDSAVYLCASSSRGRGNTEAFFGQGTRLTVV.

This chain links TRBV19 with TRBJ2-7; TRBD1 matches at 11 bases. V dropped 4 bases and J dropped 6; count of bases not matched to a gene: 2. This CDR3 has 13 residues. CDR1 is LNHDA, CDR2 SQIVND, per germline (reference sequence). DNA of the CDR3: TGTGCCAGTAGTACGGGACAGGGGGGCGAGCAGTACTTC. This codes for CASSTGQGGEQYF.

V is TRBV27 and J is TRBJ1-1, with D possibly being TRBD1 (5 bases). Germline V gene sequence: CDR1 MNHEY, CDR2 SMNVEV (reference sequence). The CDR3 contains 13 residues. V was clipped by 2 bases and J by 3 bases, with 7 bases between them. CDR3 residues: CASSLQGYTEAFF. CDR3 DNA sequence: TGTGCCAGCAGTTTACAGGGTTACACTGAAGCTTTCTTT.

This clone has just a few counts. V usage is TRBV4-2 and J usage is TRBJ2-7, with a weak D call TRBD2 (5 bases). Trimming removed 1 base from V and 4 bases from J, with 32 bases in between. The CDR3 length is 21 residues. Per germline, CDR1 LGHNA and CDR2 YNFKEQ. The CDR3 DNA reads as TGTGCCAGCAGCCAAGCTCCTCCAACTAGTCTCGAGAATATAGAGTTTTACGAGCAGTACTTC. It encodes CASSQAPPTSLENIEFYEQYF.

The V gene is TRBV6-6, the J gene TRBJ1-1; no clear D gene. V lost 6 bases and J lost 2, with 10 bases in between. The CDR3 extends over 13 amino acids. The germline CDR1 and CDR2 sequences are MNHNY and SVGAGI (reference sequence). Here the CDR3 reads CASRWTGNTEAFF. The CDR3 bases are TGTGCCAGCAGATGGACGGGAAACACTGAAGCTTTCTTT.

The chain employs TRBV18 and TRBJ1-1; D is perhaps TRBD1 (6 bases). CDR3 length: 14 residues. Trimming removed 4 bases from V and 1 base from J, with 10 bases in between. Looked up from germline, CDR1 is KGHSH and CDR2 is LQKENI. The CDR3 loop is CASSRLDRNTEAFF. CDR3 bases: TGTGCCAGCTCACGCTTGGACAGGAACACTGAAGCTTTCTTT. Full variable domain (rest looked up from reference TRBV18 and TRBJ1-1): NAGVMQNPRHLVRRRGQEARLRCSPMKGHSHVYWYRQLPEEGLKFMVYLQKENIIDESGMPKERFSAEFPKEGPSILRIQQVVRGDSAAYFCASSRLDRNTEAFFGQGTRLTVV.

CDR3 nucleotides: TGTGCCAGCAGCCCCAGAGCGACTAGCGGGGGAGAGACCCAGTACTTC. This encodes CASSPRATSGGETQYF. The rearrangement joins TRBV7-2 to TRBJ2-5; 12 nucleotides align to TRBD2. The J segment lost 4 bases and the V segment lost 5 bases, leaving 8 bases of the junction unmatched. CDR1 and CDR2 from the germline V gene are SGHTA and FQGNSA. This CDR3 contains 16 residues.

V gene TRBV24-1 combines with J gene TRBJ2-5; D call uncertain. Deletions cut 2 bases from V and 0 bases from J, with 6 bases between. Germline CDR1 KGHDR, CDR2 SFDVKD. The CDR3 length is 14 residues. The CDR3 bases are TGTGCCACCAGTGATTCAGCGTACCAAGAGACCCAGTACTTC. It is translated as CATSDSAYQETQYF.

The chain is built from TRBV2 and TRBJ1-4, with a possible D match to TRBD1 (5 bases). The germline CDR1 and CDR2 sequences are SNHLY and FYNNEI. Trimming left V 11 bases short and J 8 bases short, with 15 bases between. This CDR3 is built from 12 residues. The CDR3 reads CAGHQDREKLFF. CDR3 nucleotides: TGTGCCGGACATCAGGACCGGGAAAAACTGTTTTTT. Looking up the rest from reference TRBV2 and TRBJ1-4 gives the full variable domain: EPEVTQTPSHQVTQMGQEVILRCVPISNHLYFYWYRQILGQKVEFLVSFYNNEISEKSEIFDDQFSVERPDGSNFTLKIRSTKLEDSAMYFCAGHQDREKLFFGSGTQLSVL.

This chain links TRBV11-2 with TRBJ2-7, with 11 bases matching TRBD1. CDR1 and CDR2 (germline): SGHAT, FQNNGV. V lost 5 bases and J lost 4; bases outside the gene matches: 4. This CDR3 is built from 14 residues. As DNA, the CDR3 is TGTGCCAGCAGCCAGGGACAGGGGGTGTACGAGCAGTACTTC. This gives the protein CASSQGQGVYEQYF.

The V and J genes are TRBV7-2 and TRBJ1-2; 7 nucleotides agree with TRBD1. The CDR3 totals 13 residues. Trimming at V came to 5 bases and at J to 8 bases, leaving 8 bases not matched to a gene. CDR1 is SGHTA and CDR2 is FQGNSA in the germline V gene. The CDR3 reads CASSRDSGLGYTF. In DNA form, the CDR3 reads TGTGCCAGCAGCCGGGACAGCGGATTAGGCTACACCTTC.

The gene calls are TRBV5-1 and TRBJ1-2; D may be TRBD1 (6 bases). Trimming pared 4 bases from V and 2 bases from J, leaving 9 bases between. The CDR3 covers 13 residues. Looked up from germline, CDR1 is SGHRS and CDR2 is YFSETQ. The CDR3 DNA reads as TGCGCCAGCAGCAAGGGGGAGAACTATGGCTACACCTTC. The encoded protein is CASSKGENYGYTF.

CDR3 in amino acids: CSVQTSGSTDEQFF. CDR3 DNA: TGCAGCGTTCAGACTAGCGGGAGTACGGATGAGCAGTTCTTC. The V gene is TRBV29-1, the J gene TRBJ2-1; 12 bases match TRBD2. The CDR3 consists of 14 residues. V was clipped by 5 bases and J by 8 bases; unmatched bases: 7. Per germline, CDR1 SQVTM and CDR2 ANQGSEA.

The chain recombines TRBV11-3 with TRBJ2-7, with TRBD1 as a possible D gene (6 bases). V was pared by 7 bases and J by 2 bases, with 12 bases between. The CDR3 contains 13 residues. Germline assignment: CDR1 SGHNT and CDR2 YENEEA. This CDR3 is CASNRDNPYEQYF. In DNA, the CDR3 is TGTGCCAGCAACAGGGACAACCCCTACGAGCAGTACTTC.

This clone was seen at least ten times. CDR3 region: CASSLSQGQGFWSNYGYTF. The CDR3 nucleotides read TGTGCCAGCAGCTTAAGCCAAGGACAGGGGTTTTGGAGTAACTATGGCTACACCTTC. This chain uses TRBV7-2 with TRBJ1-2, with 9 bases aligning to TRBD1. J was trimmed by 1 base and V by 2 bases; bases with no gene match: 14. This CDR3 comprises 19 residues. CDR1 is SGHTA, CDR2 FQGNSA, per germline. Full variable domain (missing parts from reference TRBV7-2 and TRBJ1-2): GAGVSQSPSNKVTEKGKDVELRCDPISGHTALYWYRQSLGQGLEFLIYFQGNSAPDKSGLPSDRFSAERTGGSVSTLTIQRTQQEDSAVYLCASSLSQGQGFWSNYGYTFGSGTRLTVV.

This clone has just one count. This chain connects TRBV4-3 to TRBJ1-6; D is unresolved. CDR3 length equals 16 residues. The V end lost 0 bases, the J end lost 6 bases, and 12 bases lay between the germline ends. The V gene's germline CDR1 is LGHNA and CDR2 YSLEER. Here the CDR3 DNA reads TGCGCCAGCAGCCAAGATAGTAGAGGAGGTAATTCACCCCTCCACTTT. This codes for CASSQDSRGGNSPLHF.

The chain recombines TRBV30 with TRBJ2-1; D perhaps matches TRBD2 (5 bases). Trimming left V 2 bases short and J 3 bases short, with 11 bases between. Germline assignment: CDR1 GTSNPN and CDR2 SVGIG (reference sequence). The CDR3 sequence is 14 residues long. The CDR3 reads CAWSKGLLYNEQFF. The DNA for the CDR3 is TGTGCCTGGAGTAAAGGACTCCTCTACAATGAGCAGTTCTTC.

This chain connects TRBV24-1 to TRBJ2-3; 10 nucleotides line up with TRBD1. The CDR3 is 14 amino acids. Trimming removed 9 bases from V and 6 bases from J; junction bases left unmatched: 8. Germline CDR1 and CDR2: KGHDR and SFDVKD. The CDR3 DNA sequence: TGTGCCACCGCCTCCGGGACAGGGGCGGATACGCAGTATTTT. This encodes CATASGTGADTQYF.